Shown below are 16 T cell receptor beta chains from a single sample sequenced in a study of T cells in Graves' hyperthyroidism and ophthalmopathy. Using RNA transcripts as the source, TCR beta CDR3 regions were amplified. First-round RT-PCR of the TCR CDR3 relied on the HTBI primer set. From the multiplex PCR reads, TCRdb called clonotypes with MiXCR, one entry per CDR3 protein. The data show about 350,000 distinct CDR3 sequences, with about 15% seen just once and 20% to 25% held by the top ten. Sequencing used blood. The source is a woman aged 30 to 39 with Graves' hyperthyroidism.

V and J are TRBV10-3 and TRBJ2-7; TRBD1 aligns across 7 bases. The V gene's germline CDR1 is ENHRY and CDR2 SYGVKD. V shed 8 bases, J shed 9 bases, and the junction held 10 bases outside the gene matches. CDR3 length: 12 residues. The CDR3 DNA reads TGTGCCATCGCCTGGGACAGCCACGGGCAGTACTTC. It yields the protein CAIAWDSHGQYF.

The table lists this clonotype with many counts. The gene calls are TRBV5-1 and TRBJ2-2, with a tentative D call TRBD1 (6 bases). Germline V gene lookup returns CDR1 SGHRS and CDR2 YFSETQ. CDR3 length equals 13 residues. Deletions cut 0 bases from V and 6 bases from J, with 6 bases between. The CDR3 DNA follows: TGCGCCAGCAGCTTGGGACAGGCCGGGGAGCTGTTTTTT. Translating gives CASSLGQAGELFF.

This clonotype came up a few times. The V call is TRBV19, the J call TRBJ1-5; 9 positions match TRBD1. J gave up 7 bases and V 3 bases, and 4 bases lay outside the gene matches. The germline gives CDR1 LNHDA, CDR2 SQIVND (reference sequence). CDR3 size: 14 residues. CDR3 loop: CASSMGQGDQPQHF. The CDR3 nucleotides are TGTGCCAGTAGTATGGGACAGGGCGACCAGCCCCAGCATTTT.

The J gene is TRBJ1-1, the V gene TRBV19, with a possible D match to TRBD1 (5 bases). This CDR3 comprises 15 residues. Trimming removed 2 bases from V and 5 bases from J, with 15 bases in between. Germline V gene lookup returns CDR1 LNHDA and CDR2 SQIVND (reference sequence). CDR3 sequence (DNA): TGTGCCAGTAGTATACAGGGTGCGACCTTTACTGAAGCTTTCTTT. Its protein product is CASSIQGATFTEAFF. The full variable domain, its missing parts supplied by reference TRBV19 and TRBJ1-1, is DGGITQSPKYLFRKEGQNVTLSCEQNLNHDAMYWYRQDPGQGLRLIYYSQIVNDFQKGDIAEGYSVSREKKESFPLTVTSAQKNPTAFYLCASSIQGATFTEAFFGQGTRLTVV.

This chain connects TRBV29-1 to TRBJ2-5; D is unclear. This CDR3 spans 10 amino acids. V was cut by 4 bases and J by 3 bases, with 3 bases left in between. Germline V CDR1 and CDR2: SQVTM, ANQGSEA. DNA of the CDR3: TGCAGCGTTGGGGAAGAGACCCAGTACTTC. It yields the protein CSVGEETQYF.

The rearrangement uses TRBV15 and TRBJ2-7; tentatively, D is TRBD1 (6 bases). Per germline, CDR1 LNHNV and CDR2 YYDKDF (reference sequence). The germline V and J ends were trimmed by 5 bases and 5 bases, with 10 bases remaining between them. There are 12 residues in the CDR3. The CDR3 bases are TGTGCCACCAGCGGCGGACAGCACGAGCAGTACTTC. Residues: CATSGGQHEQYF.

The gene calls are TRBV28 and TRBJ2-5; D unclear. Trimming left V 3 bases short and J 7 bases short, with 6 bases between. Germline V gives CDR1 MDHEN, CDR2 SYDVKM. The CDR3 spans 11 residues. The CDR3 DNA reads TGTGCCAGCAGTTTTTCCGCGACCCAGTACTTC. Translating it yields CASSFSATQYF.

The chain links TRBV9 to TRBJ2-1, with unresolved D. Trimming took 4 bases from V and 1 from J, leaving 15 bases between them. Germline V gene sequence: CDR1 SGDLS, CDR2 YYNGEE. The CDR3 is 16 amino acids. CDR3 residues: CASSPTPGPSYNEQFF. The CDR3 DNA sequence: TGTGCCAGCAGCCCCACGCCCGGCCCTTCCTACAATGAGCAGTTCTTC.

This sequence joins TRBV20-1 and TRBJ2-7, with D maybe TRBD2 (6 bases). This CDR3 is built from 17 residues. The germline CDR1 and CDR2 sequences are DFQATT and SNEGSKA (reference sequence). Trimming cost V 0 bases and J 3 bases, with 21 bases left between them. In DNA form, the CDR3 reads TGCAGTGCTAGAGATCTTCATACGGCTAGGAGGGACTACGAGCAGTACTTC. Translating it yields CSARDLHTARRDYEQYF.

There are a few counts of this clonotype. V usage is TRBV7-2 and J usage is TRBJ2-7, with TRBD2 matching 14 bases. With 5 bases clipped from V and 7 bases from J, the junction kept 10 bases outside the gene matches. The CDR3 spans 16 residues. Looked up from germline, CDR1 is SGHTA and CDR2 is FQGNSA. CDR3 nucleotide sequence: TGTGCCAGCAGCCCCAGACTAGCGGGAGGGCCGCGTGAGCAGTACTTC. Translated: CASSPRLAGGPREQYF.

This clonotype was observed a handful of times. This chain connects TRBV15 to TRBJ2-4, with a possible D match to TRBD2 (6 bases). In germline, CDR1 is LNHNV, CDR2 YYDKDF (reference sequence). Trimming shortened V by 0 bases and J by 12 bases, and 9 bases separated the two germline ends. CDR3 length: 12 amino acids. CDR3 sequence (DNA): TGTGCCACCAGCAGAGAGGAGGGGAGTCAGTACTTC. Encoded protein: CATSREEGSQYF.

CDR3 in DNA: TGCGCCAGCAGCCAGGACCCGGGACTAGCGGGAGGGACGCAGTATTTT. Translation: CASSQDPGLAGGTQYF. The V gene is TRBV4-3, the J gene TRBJ2-3; 16 positions agree with TRBD2. Germline-derived CDR1 and CDR2 are LGHNA and YSLEER. The CDR3 covers 16 residues. Trimming cost V 3 bases and J 9 bases; bases outside gene matches: 6.

Only a few counts were recorded for this clonotype. The genes are TRBV28 and TRBJ2-2; D unclear. V was cut by 2 bases and J by 7 bases, with 11 bases left in between. The CDR3 runs to 14 residues. Per the germline V gene, CDR1 is MDHEN and CDR2 is SYDVKM. In nucleotides, the CDR3 is TGTGCCAGCAGTTTAGGTGGTCGAGGCGGGGAGCTGTTTTTT. This encodes CASSLGGRGGELFF.

The table lists this clonotype with a few counts. This sequence joins TRBV9 and TRBJ1-3, with 11 bases fitting TRBD1. From germline, CDR1 is SGDLS and CDR2 YYNGEE. The V gene end was trimmed by 3 bases and the J gene end by 11 bases; junction bases not matched to a gene: 1. The CDR3 has 12 amino acids. The CDR3 region has the DNA TGTGCCAGCAGCGAGGGACAGGGGGCCATATATTTT. Amino acid sequence: CASSEGQGAIYF.

The sample holds many counts of this clonotype. This chain links TRBV28 with TRBJ2-5, with TRBD2 identical over 7 bases. This CDR3 is 16 amino acids long. CDR1 is MDHEN and CDR2 is SYDVKM in the germline V gene. Germline trimming cut 5 bases from V and 2 bases from J; bases unmatched to any gene: 11. Here the CDR3 DNA reads TGTGCCAGCAGTGAGATGGCGGGGGAGGCTCAAGAGACCCAGTACTTC. Encoded protein: CASSEMAGEAQETQYF.

This clonotype showed up many times. The chain is built from TRBV28 and TRBJ1-2, with TRBD1 identical over 7 bases. The CDR3 totals 14 residues. Unmatched junction bases numbered 12, after V lost 7 bases and J lost 7 bases. The germline CDR1 and CDR2 sequences are MDHEN and SYDVKM. The CDR3 nucleotides are TGTGCCAGCACCAACACTAACAGGGGTGGTGGCTACACCTTC. This sequence encodes CASTNTNRGGGYTF.